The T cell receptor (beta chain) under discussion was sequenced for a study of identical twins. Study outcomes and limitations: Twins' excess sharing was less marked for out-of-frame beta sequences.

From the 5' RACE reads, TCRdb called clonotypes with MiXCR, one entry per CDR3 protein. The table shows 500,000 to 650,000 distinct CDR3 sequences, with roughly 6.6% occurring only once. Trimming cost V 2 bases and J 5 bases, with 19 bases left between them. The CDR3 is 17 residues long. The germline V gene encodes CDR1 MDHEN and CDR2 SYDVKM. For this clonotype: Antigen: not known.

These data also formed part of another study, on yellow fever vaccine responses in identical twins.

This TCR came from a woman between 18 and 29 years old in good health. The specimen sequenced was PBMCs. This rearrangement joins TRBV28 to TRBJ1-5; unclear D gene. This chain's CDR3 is CASSLPAAGGPHQPQHF. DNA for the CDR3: TGTGCCAGCAGTTTACCTGCGGCAGGAGGCCCCCATCAGCCCCAGCATTTT.